Listed below are T cell receptor beta chains from one sample, sequenced in a study of molecular identifiers for immune sequencing clone quantification. MiXCR, applied by TCRdb to the PCR reads, yields one record per CDR3 protein. The sample contains around 470,000 distinct CDR3 sequences, 25% of which appear only once. Sequenced sample: naive CD8+ T cells from blood, with Jurkat cell RNA spiked in. The receptors stem from a human donor in good health. Some libraries in this study had Jurkat cell RNA spiked in. The CDR3 runs from the conserved cysteine through the conserved F or W. Rows give clone size only sometimes, using once, few, many, or a class for an expanded clone.

TRBV6-5	TRBJ1-1	many	CASSPVSFSNRGFF
TRBV19	TRBJ2-7	.	CASSRPGLLNEQYF
TRBV12-3/TRBV12-4	TRBJ1-2	few	CASSLVQTGRTNYGYTF
TRBV5-3	TRBJ2-7	few	CASSPGTGGYF
TRBV27	TRBJ1-5	many	CASSLMAGGNQPQHF
TRBV4-1	TRBJ2-7	few	CASSPDGTGVSYEQYF
TRBV7-6	TRBJ2-2	.	CASSPPSAGVRGTGGLFF
TRBV7-9	TRBJ2-1	.	CASSPSGTEYNEQFF
TRBV24-1	TRBJ2-7	few	CATSHPGTGSYEQYF
TRBV28	TRBJ1-5	few	CASSVDSPNQPQHF
TRBV6-5	TRBJ2-2	.	CASSYSSGGQGGELFF
TRBV24-1	TRBJ2-1	few	CATSDLGQGYNEQFF
TRBV27	TRBJ1-1	.	CASSYGAENTEAFF
TRBV5-1	TRBJ1-5	many	CASSLGAGNQPQHF
TRBV6-5	TRBJ2-1	many	CASSYGGNEQFF
TRBV11-1	TRBJ2-7	.	CASSQETGEGYEQYF
TRBV27	TRBJ1-5	few	CASSVTIGNQPQHF
TRBV24-1	TRBJ1-1	.	CATSYQTGNTEAFF
TRBV6-2/TRBV6-3	TRBJ1-1	few	CASSYAGGSTEAFF
TRBV15	TRBJ2-7	many	CATSTGQGEQYF
TRBV29-1	TRBJ1-2	.	CSVEVNGGATNYGYTF
TRBV5-6	TRBJ2-7	many	CASSPGSSEQYF
TRBV7-9	TRBJ2-5	.	CASSSRQGEIETQYF
TRBV12-3/TRBV12-4	TRBJ2-3	many	CASSPSGGADTQYF
TRBV28	TRBJ2-1	.	CASSPPSGSRYEQFF
TRBV13	TRBJ2-3	few	CASSLGFSGADTQYF
TRBV20-1	TRBJ2-4	many	CSARDSGVVENIQYF
TRBV20-1	TRBJ2-7	.	CSARGKGAPYEQYF